Many counts were recorded for the clone carrying this T cell receptor beta chain. Trimming cost V 5 bases and J 5 bases; bases outside gene matches: 8. The CDR3 is made up of 15 amino acids. This sample was taken from a study of patients and donors after allogeneic stem cell transplantation. One entry per CDR3 protein results from TCRdb running MiXCR on the RT-PCR reads. The sample holds roughly 250,000 distinct CDR3 sequences, roughly 13% seen once. The sequence derives from a human donor who was either an allogeneic HSCT recipient or a stem cell or donor lymphocyte infusion donor (not recorded which). It is not recorded whose cells these are; they may come from a transplant donor. The chain carries TRBV12-3 or TRBV12-4 and TRBJ2-5; TRBD1 aligns across 10 bases. Sequenced input: blood, either unsorted or a sorted T cell fraction (not recorded which). CDR3 nucleotides: TGTGCCAGCAGTCCGACCCGACAGGGGGCCGAGACCCAGTACTTC. This codes for CASSPTRQGAETQYF.